This TCR beta chain stems from a study of blood T cell repertoires in COVID-19. In the study overall: Donors in the United States, Italy and Spain gave samples during acute or convalescent COVID-19. PBMCs, B-cell-depleted T cells, or T cells provided the cDNA or gDNA that made up the material.

This CDR3 spans 13 amino acids. Germline V gene data show CDR1 as SNHLY and CDR2 as FYNNEI. Trimming took 3 bases from V and 3 from J, leaving 8 bases between them. Authors' analysis steps: Amplification of reference gene primers was used by the study to estimate nucleated cell counts. Method: immunoSEQ multiplex PCR; TCRdb's copy keeps in-frame clones and lacks some. V and J calls and clone size are as listed in that table; D and trimming were resolved from the DNA. Here the sample spans 65,000 to 85,000 clones, approximately 92% being singletons. The chain carries TRBV2 and TRBJ1-1; possibly TRBD1 for D (5 bases). Sequenced sample: peripheral blood. This receptor was identified in a man over 45 with acute or convalescent COVID-19. CDR3 sequence reads: CASSDRGDTEAFF. DNA of the CDR3: TGTGCCAGCAGTGACCGGGGGGACACTGAAGCTTTCTTT.